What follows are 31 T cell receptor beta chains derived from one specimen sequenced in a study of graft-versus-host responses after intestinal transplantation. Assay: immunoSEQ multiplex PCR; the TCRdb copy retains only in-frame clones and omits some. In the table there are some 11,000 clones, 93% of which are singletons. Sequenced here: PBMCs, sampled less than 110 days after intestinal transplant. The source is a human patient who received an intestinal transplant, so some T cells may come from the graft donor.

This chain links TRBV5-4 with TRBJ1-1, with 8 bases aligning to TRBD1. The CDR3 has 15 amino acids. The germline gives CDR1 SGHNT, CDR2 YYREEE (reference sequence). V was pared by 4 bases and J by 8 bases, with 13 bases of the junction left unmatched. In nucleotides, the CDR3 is TGTGCCAGCAGCCCGGACAGGGTTGTTCCGGACGAAGCTTTCTTT. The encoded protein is CASSPDRVVPDEAFF.

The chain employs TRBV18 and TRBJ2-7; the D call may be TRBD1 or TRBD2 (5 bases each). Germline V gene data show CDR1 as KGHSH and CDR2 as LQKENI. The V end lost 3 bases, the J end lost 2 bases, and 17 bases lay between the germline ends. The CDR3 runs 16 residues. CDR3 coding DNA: TGTGCCAGCTCACCTCCCTGGGGGAGATTCACCTACGAGCAGTACTTC. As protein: CASSPPWGRFTYEQYF.

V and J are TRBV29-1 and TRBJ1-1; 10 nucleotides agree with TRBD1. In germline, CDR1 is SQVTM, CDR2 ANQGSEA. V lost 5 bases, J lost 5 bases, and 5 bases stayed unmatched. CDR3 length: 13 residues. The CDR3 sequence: CSVQDRGGTEAFF. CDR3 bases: TGCAGCGTTCAGGACAGGGGGGGGACTGAAGCTTTCTTT.

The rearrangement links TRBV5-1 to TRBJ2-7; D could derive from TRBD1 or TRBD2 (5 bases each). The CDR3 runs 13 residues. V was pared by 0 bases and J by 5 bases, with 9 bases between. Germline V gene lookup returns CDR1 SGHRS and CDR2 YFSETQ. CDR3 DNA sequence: TGCGCCAGCAGCTTGGCTCGAGGGGACGAGCAGTACTTC. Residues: CASSLARGDEQYF.

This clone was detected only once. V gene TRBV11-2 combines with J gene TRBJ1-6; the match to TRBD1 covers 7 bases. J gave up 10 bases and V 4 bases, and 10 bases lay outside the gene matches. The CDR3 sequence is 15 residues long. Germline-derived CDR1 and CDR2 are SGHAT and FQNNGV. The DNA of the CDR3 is TGTGCCAGCAGCTCCTCGACAGGGACGGGCTCACCCCTCCACTTT. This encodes CASSSSTGTGSPLHF. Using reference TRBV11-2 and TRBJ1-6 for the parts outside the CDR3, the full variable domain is EAGVAQSPRYKIIEKRQSVAFWCNPISGHATLYWYQQILGQGPKLLIQFQNNGVVDDSQLPKDRFSAERLKGVDSTLKIQPAKLEDSAVYLCASSSSTGTGSPLHFGNGTRLTVT.

The CDR3 DNA reads as TGTGCCAGCAGCAGGGGGCGCACTAGCGGGGACGTGGACAATGAGCAGTTCTTC. This encodes CASSRGRTSGDVDNEQFF. The chain carries TRBV21-1 and TRBJ2-1; no DNA check was done on the table's D call, TRBD2. TRBV21-1 is noted as a pseudogene. The CDR3 covers 18 residues.

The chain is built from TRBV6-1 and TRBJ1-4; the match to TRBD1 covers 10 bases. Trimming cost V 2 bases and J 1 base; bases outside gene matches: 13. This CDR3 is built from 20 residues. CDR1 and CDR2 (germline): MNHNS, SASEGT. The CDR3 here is CASSESGSGDRGRTNEKLFF. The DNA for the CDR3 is TGTGCCAGCAGTGAATCGGGAAGTGGGGACAGGGGCAGAACTAATGAAAAACTGTTTTTT.

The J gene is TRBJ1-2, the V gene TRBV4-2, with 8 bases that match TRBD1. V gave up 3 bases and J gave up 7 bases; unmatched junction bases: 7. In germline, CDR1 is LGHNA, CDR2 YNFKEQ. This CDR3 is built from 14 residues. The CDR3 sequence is CASSQDRVIGGYTF. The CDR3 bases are TGTGCCAGCAGCCAGGACAGGGTAATAGGTGGCTACACCTTC.

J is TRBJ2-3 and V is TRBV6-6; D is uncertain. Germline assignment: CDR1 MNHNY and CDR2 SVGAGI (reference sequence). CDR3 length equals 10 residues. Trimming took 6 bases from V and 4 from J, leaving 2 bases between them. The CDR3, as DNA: TGTGCCAGCAGCTCAGATACGCAGTATTTT. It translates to CASSSDTQYF.

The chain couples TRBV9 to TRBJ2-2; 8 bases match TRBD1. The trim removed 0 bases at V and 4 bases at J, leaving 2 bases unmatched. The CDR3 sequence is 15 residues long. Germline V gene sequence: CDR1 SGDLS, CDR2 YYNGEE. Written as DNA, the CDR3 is TGTGCCAGCAGCGTAGGTCAGGGGGCCACCGGGGAGCTGTTTTTT. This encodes CASSVGQGATGELFF.

In DNA form, the CDR3 reads TGCGCCAGCAGCTCTAAAGACAGGGGGGGATGGACCCAGTACTTC. Its translation: CASSSKDRGGWTQYF. The chain employs TRBV5-1 and TRBJ2-5; 9 bases map to TRBD1. The CDR3 totals 15 residues. The V and J ends lost 3 bases and 7 bases, in that order; junction bases with no gene match: 10. The germline V gene encodes CDR1 SGHRS and CDR2 YFSETQ.

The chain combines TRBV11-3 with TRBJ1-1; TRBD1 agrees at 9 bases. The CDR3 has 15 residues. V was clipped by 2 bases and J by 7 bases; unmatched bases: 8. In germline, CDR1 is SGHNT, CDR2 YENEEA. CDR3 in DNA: TGTGCCAGCAGCTTATCCCACGGGACAGGGCTTGAAGCTTTCTTT. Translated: CASSLSHGTGLEAFF. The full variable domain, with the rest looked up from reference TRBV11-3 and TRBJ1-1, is EAGVVQSPRYKIIEKKQPVAFWCNPISGHNTLYWYLQNLGQGPELLIRYENEEAVDDSQLPKDRFSAERLKGVDSTLKIQPAELGDSAVYLCASSLSHGTGLEAFFGQGTRLTVV.

The CDR3 DNA is TGTGCCAGCAGCTTTTATGAGGGTCCTGTCAAAAACATTCAGTACTTC. This gives the protein CASSFYEGPVKNIQYF. The rearrangement uses TRBV7-9 and TRBJ2-4; a weak D match, TRBD2 (5 bases). The CDR3 contains 16 residues. Looked up from germline, CDR1 is SEHNR and CDR2 is FQNEAQ (reference sequence). Trimming pared 3 bases from V and 3 bases from J, leaving 15 bases between.

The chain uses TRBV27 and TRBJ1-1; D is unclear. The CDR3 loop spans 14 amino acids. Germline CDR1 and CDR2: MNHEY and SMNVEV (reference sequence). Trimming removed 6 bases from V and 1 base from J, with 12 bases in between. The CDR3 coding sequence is TGTGCCAGCAGCCCCAACCCGCAGAACACTGAAGCTTTCTTT. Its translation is CASSPNPQNTEAFF.

The DNA of the CDR3 is TGTGCCAGTAGTGTTACCCTAGGGGACACTGAAGCTTTCTTT. It yields the protein CASSVTLGDTEAFF. This chain connects TRBV19 to TRBJ1-1; D is perhaps TRBD1 (5 bases). The CDR3 totals 14 residues. Germline CDR1 and CDR2: LNHDA and SQIVND (reference sequence). Trimming removed 5 bases from V and 3 bases from J, with 13 bases in between.

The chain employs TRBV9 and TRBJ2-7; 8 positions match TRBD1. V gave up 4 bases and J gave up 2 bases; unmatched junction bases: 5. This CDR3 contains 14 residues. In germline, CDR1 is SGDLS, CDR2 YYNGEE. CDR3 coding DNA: TGTGCCAGCAGCTCAACAGGGGGGACCTACGAGCAGTACTTC. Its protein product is CASSSTGGTYEQYF.

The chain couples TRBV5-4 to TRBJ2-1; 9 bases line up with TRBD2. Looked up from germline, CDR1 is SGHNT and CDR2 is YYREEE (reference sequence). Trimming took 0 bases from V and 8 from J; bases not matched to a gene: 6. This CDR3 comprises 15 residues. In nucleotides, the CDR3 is TGTGCCAGCAGCTTGGAAGGGTTAGCGGGAGATGAGCAGTTCTTC. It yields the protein CASSLEGLAGDEQFF.

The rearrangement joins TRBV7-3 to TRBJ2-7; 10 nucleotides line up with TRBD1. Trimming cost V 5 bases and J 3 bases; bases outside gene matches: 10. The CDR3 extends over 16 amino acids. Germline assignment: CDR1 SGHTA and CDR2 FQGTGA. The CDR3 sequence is CASSTPVGQGSYEQYF. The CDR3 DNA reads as TGTGCCAGCAGCACCCCTGTGGGACAGGGGAGCTACGAGCAGTACTTC.

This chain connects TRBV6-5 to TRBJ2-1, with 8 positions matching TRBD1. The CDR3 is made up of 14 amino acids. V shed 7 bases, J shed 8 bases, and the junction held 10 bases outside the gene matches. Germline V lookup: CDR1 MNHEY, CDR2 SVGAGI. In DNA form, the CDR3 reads TGTGCCAGCACCTGGGCAGGGGGCATTGATGAGCAGTTCTTC. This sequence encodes CASTWAGGIDEQFF.

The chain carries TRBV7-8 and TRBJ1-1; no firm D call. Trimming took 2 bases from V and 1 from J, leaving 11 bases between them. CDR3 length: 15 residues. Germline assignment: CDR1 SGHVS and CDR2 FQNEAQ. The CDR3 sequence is CASSLPRTGNTEAFF. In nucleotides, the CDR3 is TGTGCCAGCAGCTTACCACGGACGGGGAACACTGAAGCTTTCTTT.

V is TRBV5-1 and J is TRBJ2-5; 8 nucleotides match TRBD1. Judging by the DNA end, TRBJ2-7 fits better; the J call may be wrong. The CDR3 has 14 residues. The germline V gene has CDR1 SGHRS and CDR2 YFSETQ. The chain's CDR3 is CASSSQGGSYEQYF. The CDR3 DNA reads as TGCGCCAGCAGCTCACAGGGGGGATCCTACGAGCAGTACTTC.

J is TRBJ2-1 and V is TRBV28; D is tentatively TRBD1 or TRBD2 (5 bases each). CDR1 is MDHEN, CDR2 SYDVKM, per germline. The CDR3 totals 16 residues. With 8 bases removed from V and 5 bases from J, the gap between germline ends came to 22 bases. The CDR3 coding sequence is TGTGCCAGCGGAACCGACCCGGGACGGACCGACAATGAGCAGTTCTTC. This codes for CASGTDPGRTDNEQFF. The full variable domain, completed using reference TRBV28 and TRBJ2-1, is DVKVTQSSRYLVKRTGEKVFLECVQDMDHENMFWYRQDPGLGLRLIYFSYDVKMKEKGDIPEGYSVSREKKERFSLILESASTNQTSMYLCASGTDPGRTDNEQFFGPGTRLTVL.

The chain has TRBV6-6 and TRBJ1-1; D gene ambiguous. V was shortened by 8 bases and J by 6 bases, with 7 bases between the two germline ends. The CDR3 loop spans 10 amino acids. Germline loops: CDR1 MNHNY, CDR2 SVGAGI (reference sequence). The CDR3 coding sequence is TGTGCCAGCTTGGGTTCTGAAGCTTTCTTT. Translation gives CASLGSEAFF.

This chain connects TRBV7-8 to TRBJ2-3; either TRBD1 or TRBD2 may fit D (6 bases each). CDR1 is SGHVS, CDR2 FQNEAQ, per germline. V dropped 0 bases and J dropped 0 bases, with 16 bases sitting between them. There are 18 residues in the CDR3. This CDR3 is CASSLARLTGASTDTQYF. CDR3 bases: TGTGCCAGCAGCTTAGCCCGCTTGACGGGGGCTAGCACAGATACGCAGTATTTT.

CDR3 protein: CASSLQVEAFF. CDR3 nucleotide sequence: TGTGCCAGCAGCTTACAGGTGGAGGCTTTCTTT. This sequence joins TRBV7-9 and TRBJ1-1; no firm D call. Looked up from germline, CDR1 is SEHNR and CDR2 is FQNEAQ (reference sequence). The V end lost 2 bases, the J end lost 11 bases, and 9 bases lay between the germline ends. There are 11 residues in the CDR3.

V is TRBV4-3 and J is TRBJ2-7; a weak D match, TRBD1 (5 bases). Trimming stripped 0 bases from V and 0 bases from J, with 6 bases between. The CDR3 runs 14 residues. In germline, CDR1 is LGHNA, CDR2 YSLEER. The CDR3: CASSQETDSYEQYF. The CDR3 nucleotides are TGCGCCAGCAGCCAAGAGACAGACTCCTACGAGCAGTACTTC.

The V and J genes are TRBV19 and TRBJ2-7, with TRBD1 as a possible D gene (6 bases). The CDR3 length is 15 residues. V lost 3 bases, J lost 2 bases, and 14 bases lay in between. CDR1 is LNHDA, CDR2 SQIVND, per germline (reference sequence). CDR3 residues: CASSIAGGGPYEQYF. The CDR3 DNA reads TGTGCCAGTAGTATTGCTGGGGGCGGTCCCTACGAGCAGTACTTC.

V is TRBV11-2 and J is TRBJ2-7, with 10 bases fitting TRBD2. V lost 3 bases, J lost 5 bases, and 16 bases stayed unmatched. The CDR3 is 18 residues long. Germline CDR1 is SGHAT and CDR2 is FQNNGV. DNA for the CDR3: TGTGCCAGCAGCTTCCGCGGTCCGACTAGCGGGCAAGTTAACGAGCAGTACTTC. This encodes CASSFRGPTSGQVNEQYF.

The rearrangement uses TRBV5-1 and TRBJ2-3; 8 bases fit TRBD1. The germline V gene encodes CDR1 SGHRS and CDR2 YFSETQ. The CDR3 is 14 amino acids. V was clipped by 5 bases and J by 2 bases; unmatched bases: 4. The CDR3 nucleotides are TGCGCCAGCAGGACAGGGGCTACCACAGATACGCAGTATTTT. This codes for CASRTGATTDTQYF.

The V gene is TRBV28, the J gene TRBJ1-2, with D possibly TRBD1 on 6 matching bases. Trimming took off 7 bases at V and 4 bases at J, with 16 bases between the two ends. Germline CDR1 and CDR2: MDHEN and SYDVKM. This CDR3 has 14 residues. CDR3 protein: CASNFFDRCYGYTF. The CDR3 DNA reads TGTGCCAGCAATTTCTTCGACAGGTGCTATGGCTACACCTTC.

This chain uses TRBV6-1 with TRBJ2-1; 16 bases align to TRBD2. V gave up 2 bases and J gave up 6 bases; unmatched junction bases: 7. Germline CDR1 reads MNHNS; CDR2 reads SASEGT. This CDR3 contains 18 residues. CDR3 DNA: TGTGCCAGCAGTGAACTGGGACTAGCGGGAGGGCGGTTCAATGAGCAGTTCTTC. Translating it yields CASSELGLAGGRFNEQFF.